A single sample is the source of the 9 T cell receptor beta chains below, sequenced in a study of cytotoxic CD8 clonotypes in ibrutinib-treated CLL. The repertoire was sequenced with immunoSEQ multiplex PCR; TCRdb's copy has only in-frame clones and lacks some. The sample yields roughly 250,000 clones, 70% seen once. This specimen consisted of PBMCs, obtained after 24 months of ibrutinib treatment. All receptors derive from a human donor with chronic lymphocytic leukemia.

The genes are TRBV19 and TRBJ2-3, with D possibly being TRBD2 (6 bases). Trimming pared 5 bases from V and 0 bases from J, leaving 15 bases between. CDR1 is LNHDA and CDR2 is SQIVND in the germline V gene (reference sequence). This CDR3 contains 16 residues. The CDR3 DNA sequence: TGTGCCAGTAGTTTGGGGACTTGGATGAGCACAGATACGCAGTATTTT. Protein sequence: CASSLGTWMSTDTQYF.

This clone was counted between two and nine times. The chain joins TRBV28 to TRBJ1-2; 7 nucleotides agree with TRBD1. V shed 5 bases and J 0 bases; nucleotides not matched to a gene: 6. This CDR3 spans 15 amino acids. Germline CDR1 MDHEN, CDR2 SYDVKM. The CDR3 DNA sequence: TGTGCCAGCAGTGCGCCCGGGACAGCTAACTATGGCTACACCTTC. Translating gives CASSAPGTANYGYTF.

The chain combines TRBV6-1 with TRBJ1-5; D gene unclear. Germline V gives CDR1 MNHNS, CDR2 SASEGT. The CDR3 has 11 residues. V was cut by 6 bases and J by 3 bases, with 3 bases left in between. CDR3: CASSPNQPQHF. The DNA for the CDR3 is TGTGCCAGCAGCCCCAATCAGCCCCAGCATTTT.

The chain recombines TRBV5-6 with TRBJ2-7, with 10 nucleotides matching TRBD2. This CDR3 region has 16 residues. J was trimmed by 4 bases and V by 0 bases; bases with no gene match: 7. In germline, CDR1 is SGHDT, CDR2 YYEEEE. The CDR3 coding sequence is TGTGCCAGCAGCTTGGCGGCTAGCGGGAGAACATACGAGCAGTACTTC. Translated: CASSLAASGRTYEQYF.

CDR3 residues: CASTPQRGCGYTF. The CDR3 nucleotides read TGTGCCAGCACCCCGCAGAGGGGCTGCGGCTACACCTTC. The chain joins TRBV11-3 to TRBJ1-2, with D perhaps TRBD1 (5 bases). This CDR3 is built from 13 residues. Germline V gene lookup returns CDR1 SGHNT and CDR2 YENEEA. V lost 7 bases to trimming and J lost 8 bases, with 17 bases between them.

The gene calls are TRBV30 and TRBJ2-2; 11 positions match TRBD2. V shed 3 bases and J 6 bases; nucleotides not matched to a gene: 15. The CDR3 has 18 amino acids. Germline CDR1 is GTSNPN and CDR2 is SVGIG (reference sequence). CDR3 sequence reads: CAWRLAGDFPVSAGELFF. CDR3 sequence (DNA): TGTGCCTGGAGACTAGCGGGGGACTTCCCCGTTAGTGCCGGGGAGCTGTTTTTT. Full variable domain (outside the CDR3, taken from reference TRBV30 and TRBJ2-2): SQTIHQWPATLVQPVGSPLSLECTVEGTSNPNLYWYRQAAGRGLQLLFYSVGIGQISSEVPQNLSASRPQDRQFILSSKKLLLSDSGFYLCAWRLAGDFPVSAGELFFGEGSRLTVL.

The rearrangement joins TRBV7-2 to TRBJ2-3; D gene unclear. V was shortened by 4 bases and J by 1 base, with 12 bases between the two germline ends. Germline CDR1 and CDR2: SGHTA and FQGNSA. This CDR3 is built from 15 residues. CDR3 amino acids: CASSSRTMGTDTQYF. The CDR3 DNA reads TGTGCCAGCAGCTCGAGGACGATGGGCACAGATACGCAGTATTTT.

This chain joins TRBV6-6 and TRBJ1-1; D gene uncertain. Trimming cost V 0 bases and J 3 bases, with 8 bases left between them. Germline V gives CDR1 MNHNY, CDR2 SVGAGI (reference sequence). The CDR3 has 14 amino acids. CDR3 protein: CASSYSFRDTEAFF. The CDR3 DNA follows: TGTGCCAGCAGTTACTCGTTCCGTGACACTGAAGCTTTCTTT.

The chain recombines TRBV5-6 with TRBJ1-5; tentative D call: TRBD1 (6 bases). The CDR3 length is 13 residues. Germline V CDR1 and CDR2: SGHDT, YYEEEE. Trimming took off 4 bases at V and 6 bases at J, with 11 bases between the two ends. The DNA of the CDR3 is TGTGCCAGCAGCCACGGAGGGGGTCAGCCCCAGCATTTT. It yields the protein CASSHGGGQPQHF.